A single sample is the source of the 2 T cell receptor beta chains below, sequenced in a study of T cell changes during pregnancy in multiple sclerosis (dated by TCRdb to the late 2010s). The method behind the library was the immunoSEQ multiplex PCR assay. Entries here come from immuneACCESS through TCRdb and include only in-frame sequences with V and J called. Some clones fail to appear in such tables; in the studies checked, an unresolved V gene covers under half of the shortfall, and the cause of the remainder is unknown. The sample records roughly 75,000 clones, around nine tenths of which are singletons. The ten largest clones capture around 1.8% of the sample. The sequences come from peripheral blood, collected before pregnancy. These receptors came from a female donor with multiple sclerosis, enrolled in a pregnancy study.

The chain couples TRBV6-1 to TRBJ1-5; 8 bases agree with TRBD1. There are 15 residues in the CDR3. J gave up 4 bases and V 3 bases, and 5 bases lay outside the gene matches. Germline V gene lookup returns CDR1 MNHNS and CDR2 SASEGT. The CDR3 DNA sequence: TGTGCCAGCAGTGACCCTGACAGGGGTAATCAGCCCCAGCATTTT. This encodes CASSDPDRGNQPQHF.

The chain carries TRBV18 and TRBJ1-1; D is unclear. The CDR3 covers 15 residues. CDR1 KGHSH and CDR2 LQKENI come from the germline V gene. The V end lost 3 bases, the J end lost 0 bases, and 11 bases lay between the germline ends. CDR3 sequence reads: CASSPSSFMNTEAFF. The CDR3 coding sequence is TGTGCCAGCTCACCGAGTTCATTCATGAACACTGAAGCTTTCTTT.